This entry is about one TCR beta chain. The germline V gene has CDR1 LNHDA and CDR2 SQIVND (reference sequence). J was trimmed by 3 bases and V by 5 bases; bases with no gene match: 3. The CDR3 length is 13 residues. The assay was immunoSEQ multiplex PCR, and TCRdb's table has in-frame clones only and misses some. The sample includes fewer than 350,000 clones, about 93% of them seen just once. This record belongs to a study of blood T cell repertoires in COVID-19. Sequenced material: peripheral blood. The source is a woman aged 25 to 39 with COVID-19, enrolled during active disease. The rearrangement joins TRBV19 to TRBJ2-7; 8 bases map to TRBD1. The CDR3 sequence is CASSGQGLYEQYF. The CDR3 DNA reads TGTGCCAGTAGTGGACAGGGTCTCTACGAGCAGTACTTC.